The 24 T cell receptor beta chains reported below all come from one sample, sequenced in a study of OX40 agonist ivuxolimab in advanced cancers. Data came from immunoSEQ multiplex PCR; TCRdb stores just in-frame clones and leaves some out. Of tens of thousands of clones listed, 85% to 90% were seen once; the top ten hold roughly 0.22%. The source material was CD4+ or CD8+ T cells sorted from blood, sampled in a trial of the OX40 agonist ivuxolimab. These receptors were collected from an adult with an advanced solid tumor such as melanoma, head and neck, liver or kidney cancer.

In DNA form, the CDR3 reads TGTGCCAGCAGTGGGTTGAGACAGCTACTGAACACTGAAGCTTTCTTT. Translation gives CASSGLRQLLNTEAFF. The rearrangement uses TRBV2 and TRBJ1-1; maybe TRBD1 (5 bases). The germline V and J ends were trimmed by 4 bases and 0 bases, with 15 bases remaining between them. Germline V CDR1 and CDR2: SNHLY, FYNNEI. The CDR3 consists of 16 residues.

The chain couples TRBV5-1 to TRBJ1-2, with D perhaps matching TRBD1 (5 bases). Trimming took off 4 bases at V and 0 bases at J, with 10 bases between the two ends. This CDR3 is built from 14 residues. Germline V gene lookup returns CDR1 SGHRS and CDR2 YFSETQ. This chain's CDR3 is CASSPVTANYGYTF. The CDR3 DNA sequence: TGCGCCAGCAGCCCCGTGACAGCTAACTATGGCTACACCTTC.

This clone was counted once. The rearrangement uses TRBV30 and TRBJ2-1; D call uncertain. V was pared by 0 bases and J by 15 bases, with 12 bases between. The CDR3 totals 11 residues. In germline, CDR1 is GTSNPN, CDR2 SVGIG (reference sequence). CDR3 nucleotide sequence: TGTGCCTGGAGTGTACGTACCCGTCCGTTCTTC. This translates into CAWSVRTRPFF.

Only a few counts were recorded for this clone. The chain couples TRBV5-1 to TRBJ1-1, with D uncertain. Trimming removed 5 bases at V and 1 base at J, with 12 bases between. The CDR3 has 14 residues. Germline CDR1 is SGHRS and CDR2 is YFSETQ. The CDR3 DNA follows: TGCGCCAGCAGTGATTTCGGGCCGAACACTGAAGCTTTCTTT. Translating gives CASSDFGPNTEAFF.

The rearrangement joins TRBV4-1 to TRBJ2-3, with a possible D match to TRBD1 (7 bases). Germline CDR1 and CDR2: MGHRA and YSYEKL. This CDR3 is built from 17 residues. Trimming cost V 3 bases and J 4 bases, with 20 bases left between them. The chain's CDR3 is CASSHPSAGQPPDTQYF. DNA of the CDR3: TGCGCCAGCAGCCACCCAAGTGCGGGACAGCCCCCAGATACGCAGTATTTT.

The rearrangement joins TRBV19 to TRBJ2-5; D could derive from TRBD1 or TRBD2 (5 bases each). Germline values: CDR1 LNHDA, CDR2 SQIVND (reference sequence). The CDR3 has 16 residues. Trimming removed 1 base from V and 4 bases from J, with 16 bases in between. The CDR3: CASSIGVSWGPETQYF. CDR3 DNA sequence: TGTGCCAGTAGTATAGGGGTTTCTTGGGGACCAGAGACCCAGTACTTC.

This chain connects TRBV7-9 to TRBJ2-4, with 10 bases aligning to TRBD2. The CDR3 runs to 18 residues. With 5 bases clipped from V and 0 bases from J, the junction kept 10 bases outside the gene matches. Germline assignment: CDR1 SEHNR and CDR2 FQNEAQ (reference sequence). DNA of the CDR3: TGTGCCAGCAGCCCTCGAGGACTAGCGGAATTAGCCAAAAACATTCAGTACTTC. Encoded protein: CASSPRGLAELAKNIQYF.

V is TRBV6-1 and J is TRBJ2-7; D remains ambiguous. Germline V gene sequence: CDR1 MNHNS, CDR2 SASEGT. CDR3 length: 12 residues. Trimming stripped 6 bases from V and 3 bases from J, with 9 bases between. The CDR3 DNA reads TGTGCCAGCAGGTCAGAGCACTACGAGCAGTACGTC. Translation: CASRSEHYEQYV.

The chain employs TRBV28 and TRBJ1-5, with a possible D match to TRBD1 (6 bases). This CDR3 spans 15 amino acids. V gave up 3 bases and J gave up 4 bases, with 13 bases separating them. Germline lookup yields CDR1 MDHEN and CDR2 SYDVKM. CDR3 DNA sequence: TGTGCCAGCAGTTTGAGAGGGGGGAGAAATCAGCCCCAGCATTTT. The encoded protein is CASSLRGGRNQPQHF.

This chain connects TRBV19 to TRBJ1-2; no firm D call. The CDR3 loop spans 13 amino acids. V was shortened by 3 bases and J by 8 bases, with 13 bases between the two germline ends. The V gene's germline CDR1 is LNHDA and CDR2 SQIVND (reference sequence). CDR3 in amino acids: CASSMARMGGYTF. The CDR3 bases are TGTGCCAGTAGTATGGCCAGGATGGGGGGCTACACCTTC.

Here the CDR3 DNA reads TGTGCCAGCAGTTACCCGGATGGGCAGAAAGAGACCCAGTACTTC. This codes for CASSYPDGQKETQYF. The J gene is TRBJ2-5, the V gene TRBV6-5; no reliable D call. The V gene's germline CDR1 is MNHEY and CDR2 SVGAGI. V was cut by 2 bases and J by 3 bases, with 13 bases left in between. There are 15 residues in the CDR3.

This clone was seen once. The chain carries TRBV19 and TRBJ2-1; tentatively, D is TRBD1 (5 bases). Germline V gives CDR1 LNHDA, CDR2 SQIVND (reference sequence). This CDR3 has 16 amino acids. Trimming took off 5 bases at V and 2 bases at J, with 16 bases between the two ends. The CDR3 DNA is TGTGCCAGTAGTCCACGACAGCTTTCTACCTACAATGAGCAGTTCTTC. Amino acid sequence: CASSPRQLSTYNEQFF.

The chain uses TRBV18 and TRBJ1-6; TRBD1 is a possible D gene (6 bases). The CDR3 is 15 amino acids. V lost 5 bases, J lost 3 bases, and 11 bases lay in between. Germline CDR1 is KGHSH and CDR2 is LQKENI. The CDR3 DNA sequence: TGTGCCAGCTCAAGGGAACAGGGCTATAATTCACCCCTCCACTTT. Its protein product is CASSREQGYNSPLHF. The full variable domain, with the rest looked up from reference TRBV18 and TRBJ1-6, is NAGVMQNPRHLVRRRGQEARLRCSPMKGHSHVYWYRQLPEEGLKFMVYLQKENIIDESGMPKERFSAEFPKEGPSILRIQQVVRGDSAAYFCASSREQGYNSPLHFGNGTRLTVT.

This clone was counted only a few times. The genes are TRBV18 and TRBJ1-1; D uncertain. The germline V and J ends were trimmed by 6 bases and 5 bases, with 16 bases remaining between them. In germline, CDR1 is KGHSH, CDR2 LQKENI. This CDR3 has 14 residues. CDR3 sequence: CASSHPLVATEAFF. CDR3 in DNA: TGTGCCAGCTCGCACCCGCTCGTCGCAACTGAAGCTTTCTTT.

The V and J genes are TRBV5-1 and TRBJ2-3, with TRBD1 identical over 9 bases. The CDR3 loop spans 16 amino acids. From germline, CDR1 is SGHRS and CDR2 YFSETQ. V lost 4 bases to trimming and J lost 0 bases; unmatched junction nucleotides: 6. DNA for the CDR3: TGCGCCAGCAGCCCCGACAGGGGGGCTAGCACAGATACGCAGTATTTT. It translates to CASSPDRGASTDTQYF.

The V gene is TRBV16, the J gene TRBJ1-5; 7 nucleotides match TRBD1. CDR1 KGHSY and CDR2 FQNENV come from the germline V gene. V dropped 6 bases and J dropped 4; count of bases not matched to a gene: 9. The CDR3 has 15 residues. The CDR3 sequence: CASSPLPGGNQPQHF. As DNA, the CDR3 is TGTGCCAGCAGTCCCCTCCCAGGGGGGAATCAGCCCCAGCATTTT.

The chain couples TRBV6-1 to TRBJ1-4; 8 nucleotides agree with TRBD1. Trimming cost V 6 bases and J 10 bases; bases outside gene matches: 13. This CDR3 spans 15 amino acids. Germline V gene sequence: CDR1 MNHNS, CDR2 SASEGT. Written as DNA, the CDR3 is TGTGCCAGCAGGGGATCGACAGGGGATGGGGGAAAACTGTTTTTT. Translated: CASRGSTGDGGKLFF.

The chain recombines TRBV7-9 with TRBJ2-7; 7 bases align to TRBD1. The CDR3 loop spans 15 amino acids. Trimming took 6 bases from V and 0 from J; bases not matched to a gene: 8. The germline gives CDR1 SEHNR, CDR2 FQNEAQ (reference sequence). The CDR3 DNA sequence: TGTGCCAGCAGTTTACAGGGGCTTGGCTCCTACGAGCAGTACTTC. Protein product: CASSLQGLGSYEQYF.

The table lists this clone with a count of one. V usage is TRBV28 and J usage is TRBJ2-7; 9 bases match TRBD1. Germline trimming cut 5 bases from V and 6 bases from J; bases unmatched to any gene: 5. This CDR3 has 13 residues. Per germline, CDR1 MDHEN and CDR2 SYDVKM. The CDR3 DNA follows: TGTGCCAGCAGTAACACAGGGGGCGGCGAGCAGTACGTC. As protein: CASSNTGGGEQYV.

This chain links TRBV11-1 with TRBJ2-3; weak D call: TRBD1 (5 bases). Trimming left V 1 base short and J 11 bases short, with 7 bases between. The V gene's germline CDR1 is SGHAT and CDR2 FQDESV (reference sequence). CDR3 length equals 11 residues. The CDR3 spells CASSLGQRQYF. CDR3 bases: TGTGCCAGCAGCTTAGGACAGCGGCAGTATTTT.

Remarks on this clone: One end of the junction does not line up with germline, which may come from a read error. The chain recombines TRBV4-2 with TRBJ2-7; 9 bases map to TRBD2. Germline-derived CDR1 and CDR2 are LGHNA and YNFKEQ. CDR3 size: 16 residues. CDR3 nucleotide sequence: TGTGCCAGCAGCCCCCGAGGCGGGAGGGCCGGTAACGAGCAGCACTTC. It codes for CASSPRGGRAGNEQHF.

The CDR3 sequence: CASRPGTGQSVGYTF. In DNA form, the CDR3 reads TGTGCCAGCAGACCCGGGACGGGTCAGTCGGTTGGCTACACCTTC. V is TRBV6-5 and J is TRBJ1-2; maybe TRBD1 (5 bases). Germline values: CDR1 MNHEY, CDR2 SVGAGI. The CDR3 totals 15 residues. The V and J ends lost 6 bases and 7 bases respectively, with 21 bases between them.

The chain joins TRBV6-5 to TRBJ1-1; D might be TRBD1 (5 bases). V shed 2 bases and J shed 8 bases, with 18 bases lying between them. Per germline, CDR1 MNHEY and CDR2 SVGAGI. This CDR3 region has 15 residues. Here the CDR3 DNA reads TGTGCCAGCAGTTACGAGGGGCACACTAGATCAGAAGCTTTCTTT. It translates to CASSYEGHTRSEAFF.

CDR3 coding DNA: TGTGCCAGCAGTTACCGGACAGGGTCTAACTATGGCTACACCTTC. Encoded protein: CASSYRTGSNYGYTF. J is TRBJ1-2 and V is TRBV6-5; 8 nucleotides agree with TRBD1. V was pared by 2 bases and J by 0 bases, with 2 bases of the junction left unmatched. Germline V CDR1 and CDR2: MNHEY, SVGAGI. The CDR3 runs to 15 residues.